The 25 T cell receptor beta chains below were found in one sample sequenced in a study of beta chain features in type 1 diabetes. Of the isolated RNA, all was reverse transcribed, and so the sequenced material was expressed TCRB transcripts. Sequencing used immunoSEQ multiplex PCR; TCRdb keeps in-frame clones, though not all of them. In the table there are 810,000 or so clones, roughly 16% of which are singletons. Sequencing was done on a sample of naive CD4+ T cells from blood. These receptors were collected from a woman younger than 35 in good health.

The table lists this clone with a few counts. The chain recombines TRBV10-3 with TRBJ2-1, with TRBD2 as a possible D gene (6 bases). Trimming took off 6 bases at V and 9 bases at J, with 18 bases between the two ends. The CDR3 contains 14 residues. CDR1 is ENHRY, CDR2 SYGVKD, per germline. The CDR3 reads CAIRDGGKGIEQFF. CDR3 DNA: TGTGCCATCAGGGATGGCGGGAAGGGGATTGAGCAGTTCTTC.

This clone occurred a few times. V and J are TRBV28 and TRBJ2-7; D remains unclear. CDR1 and CDR2 (germline): MDHEN, SYDVKM. This CDR3 contains 14 residues. V lost 3 bases and J lost 2, with 11 bases in between. Written as DNA, the CDR3 is TGTGCCAGCAGTTTCGTACGGGCCCCCTACGAGCAGTACTTC. Translated: CASSFVRAPYEQYF.

This clone occurred a few times. The chain recombines TRBV19 with TRBJ2-1; 7 nucleotides line up with TRBD2. The ends lost 7 bases at V and 4 bases at J; junction bases unmatched: 19. Germline CDR1 and CDR2: LNHDA and SQIVND (reference sequence). The CDR3 is made up of 18 amino acids. The CDR3 DNA reads TGTGCCAGTACTTACACGGGGGGTACGGGACTATCGTACAATGAGCAGTTCTTC. Protein: CASTYTGGTGLSYNEQFF.

This rearrangement joins TRBV6-6 to TRBJ2-3; D tentatively reads TRBD1 or TRBD2 (5 bases each). The CDR3 is 13 amino acids. V was shortened by 8 bases and J by 4 bases, with 13 bases between the two germline ends. From germline, CDR1 is MNHNY and CDR2 SVGAGI (reference sequence). CDR3 residues: CASVRGGADTQYF. CDR3 bases: TGTGCCAGCGTGAGGGGTGGCGCAGATACGCAGTATTTT.

The gene calls are TRBV11-2 and TRBJ2-5; 7 positions match TRBD1. Trimming removed 6 bases from V and 2 bases from J; junction bases left unmatched: 3. The CDR3 consists of 13 residues. Germline-derived CDR1 and CDR2 are SGHAT and FQNNGV. The CDR3 region is CASSRDRQETQYF. The CDR3 DNA reads TGTGCCAGCAGTCGGGACAGACAAGAGACCCAGTACTTC.

The V call is TRBV7-2, the J call TRBJ2-2; 9 nucleotides match TRBD1. Germline V lookup: CDR1 SGHTA, CDR2 FQGNSA. This CDR3 has 17 residues. The J segment lost 6 bases and the V segment lost 4 bases, leaving 12 bases of the junction unmatched. CDR3 in amino acids: CASSSSGQGVGAGELFF. CDR3 nucleotide sequence: TGTGCCAGCAGCTCTTCGGGACAGGGCGTTGGTGCCGGGGAGCTGTTTTTT.

A note on this clone: Other DNA sequences in this specimen translate into the identical CDR3. This CDR3 is CASSPRGVDTQYF. CDR3 bases: TGTGCCAGCAGCCCTCGGGGTGTTGATACGCAGTATTTT. The J gene is TRBJ2-3, the V gene TRBV7-2; possibly TRBD2 for D (5 bases). CDR1 is SGHTA, CDR2 FQGNSA, per germline. This CDR3 region has 13 residues. V gave up 5 bases and J gave up 6 bases, with 12 bases separating them.

The J gene is TRBJ2-7, the V gene TRBV5-1; TRBD1 agrees at 7 bases. J gave up 4 bases and V 3 bases, and 7 bases lay outside the gene matches. The CDR3 length is 14 residues. The germline CDR1 and CDR2 sequences are SGHRS and YFSETQ. CDR3 region: CASSWGTVGYEQYF. In DNA, the CDR3 is TGCGCCAGCAGCTGGGGGACAGTAGGTTACGAGCAGTACTTC. Variable domain in full (rest from reference TRBV5-1 and TRBJ2-7): KAGVTQTPRYLIKTRGQQVTLSCSPISGHRSVSWYQQTPGQGLQFLFEYFSETQRNKGNFPGRFSGRQFSNSRSEMNVSTLELGDSALYLCASSWGTVGYEQYFGPGTRLTVT.

This chain connects TRBV7-9 to TRBJ2-7, with 14 bases aligning to TRBD2. Trimming at V came to 1 base and at J to 3 bases, leaving 8 bases not matched to a gene. The CDR3 runs 18 residues. The germline CDR1 and CDR2 sequences are SEHNR and FQNEAQ (reference sequence). The CDR3 DNA is TGTGCCAGCAGCTTAGTATTTCGGGGACTAGCGGGAGTCTACGAGCAGTACTTC. It is translated as CASSLVFRGLAGVYEQYF.

The chain combines TRBV7-2 with TRBJ2-7, with 8 bases identical to TRBD1. V shed 7 bases, J shed 3 bases, and the junction held 14 bases outside the gene matches. The CDR3 totals 16 residues. The germline V gene has CDR1 SGHTA and CDR2 FQGNSA. The CDR3 coding sequence is TGTGCCAGCACCGTGGTGCAGGGGGCTAATCGCTACGAGCAGTACTTC. It is translated as CASTVVQGANRYEQYF.

The V call is TRBV7-9, the J call TRBJ2-7; 9 nucleotides align to TRBD2. The CDR3 runs 14 residues. Germline CDR1 reads SEHNR; CDR2 reads FQNEAQ (reference sequence). After removal of 5 bases from V and 6 bases from J, the junction contained 8 bases not matched to a gene. The CDR3 DNA sequence: TGTGCCAGCAGCGTGACTAGCGGAGGTTTCGAGCAGTACTTC. It yields the protein CASSVTSGGFEQYF.

Comment on this clone: The same CDR3 also results from other DNA sequences found in this sample. The V call is TRBV10-3, the J call TRBJ2-6, with D possibly being TRBD2 (5 bases). V lost 4 bases and J lost 0, with 7 bases in between. CDR1 and CDR2 from the germline V gene are ENHRY and SYGVKD. The CDR3 is 15 amino acids. The CDR3 bases are TGTGCCATCAGTGTTCGGGGCTCTGGGGCCAACGTCCTGACTTTC. As protein: CAISVRGSGANVLTF.

The rearrangement joins TRBV4-2 to TRBJ1-1; D ambiguous. Per germline, CDR1 LGHNA and CDR2 YNFKEQ. Trimming left V 1 base short and J 1 base short, with 10 bases between. The CDR3 sequence is 15 residues long. In nucleotides, the CDR3 is TGTGCCAGCAGCCAAGTCTGGGGATCGAACACTGAAGCTTTCTTT. Translating gives CASSQVWGSNTEAFF.

This clone showed up just a few times. The V gene is TRBV28, the J gene TRBJ2-7, with 7 nucleotides matching TRBD2. CDR3 size: 15 residues. Germline CDR1 MDHEN, CDR2 SYDVKM. Losses at the gene ends were 7 bases for V and 2 bases for J; bases not matched to a gene: 11. Written as DNA, the CDR3 is TGTGCCAGCATGTCCCCGGGAGGACTGCCCTACGAGCAGTACTTC. It translates to CASMSPGGLPYEQYF.

The J gene is TRBJ2-2, the V gene TRBV7-9; possible D gene TRBD1, 6 bases. CDR3 length: 15 amino acids. V lost 6 bases and J lost 4, with 15 bases in between. Germline assignment: CDR1 SEHNR and CDR2 FQNEAQ (reference sequence). CDR3 residues: CASRLSGQSTGELFF. In DNA form, the CDR3 reads TGTGCCAGCAGACTGTCGGGACAATCCACCGGGGAGCTGTTTTTT.

The chain employs TRBV4-1 and TRBJ2-1; 7 bases are a match to TRBD2. V lost 1 base to trimming and J lost 1 base; unmatched junction nucleotides: 1. Germline V gene lookup returns CDR1 MGHRA and CDR2 YSYEKL. The CDR3 spans 15 residues. In DNA form, the CDR3 reads TGCGCCAGCAGCCAAGGGGGGGGTTCCTACAATGAGCAGTTCTTC. It codes for CASSQGGGSYNEQFF.

The chain recombines TRBV21-1 with TRBJ2-2. TRBV21-1 is shown as a pseudogene. CDR3 length: 18 amino acids. The CDR3 here is CASSNPIQVVANTGELFF. As DNA, the CDR3 is TGTGCCAGCAGCAACCCCATCCAAGTTGTTGCAAACACCGGGGAGCTGTTTTTT.

This chain connects TRBV6-5 to TRBJ1-5, with D hard to call. The V end was cut by 2 bases, the J end by 4 bases, with 6 bases between. The CDR3 length is 13 residues. Germline values: CDR1 MNHEY, CDR2 SVGAGI. The CDR3 loop is CASSYDGNQPQHF. The CDR3 DNA reads TGTGCCAGCAGTTACGACGGGAATCAGCCCCAGCATTTT.

This sequence joins TRBV7-9 and TRBJ2-1; D may be TRBD2 (6 bases). CDR3 size: 15 residues. Germline-derived CDR1 and CDR2 are SEHNR and FQNEAQ (reference sequence). The V end was cut by 2 bases, the J end by 2 bases, with 10 bases between. The CDR3 region is CASSLRGTTYNEQFF. The DNA for the CDR3 is TGTGCCAGCAGCTTACGCGGGACCACCTACAATGAGCAGTTCTTC. Together with reference TRBV7-9 and TRBJ2-1, the CDR3 gives the full variable domain: DTGVSQNPRHKITKRGQNVTFRCDPISEHNRLYWYRQTLGQGPEFLTYFQNEAQLEKSRLLSDRFSAERPKGSFSTLEIQRTEQGDSAMYLCASSLRGTTYNEQFFGPGTRLTVL.

In this sample, this clone turned up a few times. The rearrangement links TRBV18 to TRBJ2-7, with D unresolved. Germline-derived CDR1 and CDR2 are KGHSH and LQKENI. V lost 3 bases to trimming and J lost 6 bases, with 18 bases between them. The CDR3 is made up of 15 amino acids. The CDR3 spells CASSPMETRFVEQYF. CDR3 DNA: TGTGCCAGCTCACCTATGGAGACCCGCTTCGTCGAGCAGTACTTC.

A few counts support this clone. The chain joins TRBV2 to TRBJ2-7; possibly TRBD1 or TRBD2 for D (6 bases each). With 2 bases removed from V and 3 bases from J, the gap between germline ends came to 20 bases. From germline, CDR1 is SNHLY and CDR2 FYNNEI. This CDR3 has 17 amino acids. The chain's CDR3 is CASSEPRGRDWNYEQYF. The CDR3 DNA reads TGTGCCAGCAGTGAACCCCGGGGGCGGGACTGGAACTACGAGCAGTACTTC.

This chain connects TRBV6-1 to TRBJ2-7; D not certain. V was trimmed by 6 bases and J by 6 bases, leaving 12 bases between them. This CDR3 region has 12 residues. Per the germline V gene, CDR1 is MNHNS and CDR2 is SASEGT. CDR3 region: CASSLVSGEQYF. The CDR3 DNA follows: TGTGCCAGCAGCCTTGTTTCGGGCGAGCAGTACTTC.

V is TRBV7-9 and J is TRBJ2-3, with 13 bases matching TRBD2. Germline V CDR1 and CDR2: SEHNR, FQNEAQ (reference sequence). The CDR3 consists of 16 residues. V lost 5 bases to trimming and J lost 3 bases; unmatched junction nucleotides: 5. In DNA form, the CDR3 reads TGTGCCAGCAGCATGGGACTAGCGGGGCCAACAGATACGCAGTATTTT. Protein: CASSMGLAGPTDTQYF.

V is TRBV19 and J is TRBJ2-3; D ambiguous. CDR3 length: 14 amino acids. Per the germline V gene, CDR1 is LNHDA and CDR2 is SQIVND (reference sequence). The V and J ends lost 3 bases and 2 bases respectively, with 9 bases between them. The DNA of the CDR3 is TGTGCCAGTAGTATTACTGGGTTCACAGATACGCAGTATTTT. It encodes CASSITGFTDTQYF.

The V and J genes are TRBV7-2 and TRBJ2-7, with 8 bases matching TRBD2. The germline V gene has CDR1 SGHTA and CDR2 FQGNSA. The length of the CDR3 is 19 residues. After removal of 6 bases from V and 2 bases from J, the junction contained 21 bases not matched to a gene. The CDR3 reads CASSYPKGTRRKGTYEQYF. For the CDR3, the DNA is TGTGCCAGCAGTTATCCTAAGGGGACTAGGCGAAAAGGGACCTACGAGCAGTACTTC.